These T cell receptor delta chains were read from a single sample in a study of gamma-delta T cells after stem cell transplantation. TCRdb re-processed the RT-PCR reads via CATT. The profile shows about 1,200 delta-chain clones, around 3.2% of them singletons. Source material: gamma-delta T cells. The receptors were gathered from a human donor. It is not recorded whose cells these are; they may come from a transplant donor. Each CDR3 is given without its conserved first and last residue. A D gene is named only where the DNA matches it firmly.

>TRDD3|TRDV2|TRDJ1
ACDTVGGGVHTDKLI
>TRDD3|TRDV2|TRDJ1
ACDTLILGDTTTDKLI
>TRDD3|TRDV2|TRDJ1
ACDNVLGDTKNTDKLI
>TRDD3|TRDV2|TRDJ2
ACDPVLGDGTTAQLF
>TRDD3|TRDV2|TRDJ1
ACDTVLGDTGNTDKLI
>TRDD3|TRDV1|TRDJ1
ALGERKHDVLGDTLTQYTDKLI
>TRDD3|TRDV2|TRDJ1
ACDPLLGDTSDKLI
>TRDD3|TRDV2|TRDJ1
ACDTVGEYTDKLI
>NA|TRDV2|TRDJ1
ACDTVGANTDKLI
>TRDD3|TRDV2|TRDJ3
ACDITGDPNSWDTRQMF
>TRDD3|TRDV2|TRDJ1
ACDPLRGDTQEERYTDKLI
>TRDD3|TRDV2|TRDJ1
ACDTLGDTVTDKLI
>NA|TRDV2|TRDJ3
ACDRVAGESSWDTRQMF